One sample yielded the 14 T cell receptor beta chains listed below, sequenced in a study of blood T cell repertoires in COVID-19. Repertoires were generated with immunoSEQ multiplex PCR, while TCRdb's copy carries only in-frame clones and drops some. The data hold approximately 280,000 clones, with roughly 89% observed a single time. The sequenced sample was PBMCs or T cells enriched from blood (not recorded which). The origin of the receptors is a woman between 18 and 29 years old with acute COVID-19.

The chain recombines TRBV28 with TRBJ1-2, with a weak D call TRBD1 (6 bases). With 7 bases removed from V and 7 bases from J, the gap between germline ends came to 28 bases. There are 17 residues in the CDR3. Germline V lookup: CDR1 MDHEN, CDR2 SYDVKM. The chain's CDR3 is CASTLLVRAGVEGGYTF. Here the CDR3 DNA reads TGTGCCAGCACCCTTTTGGTCCGGGCAGGGGTGGAAGGTGGCTACACCTTC.

With respect to this clone: This CDR3 is also generated by other DNA sequences in the sample. The chain employs TRBV19 and TRBJ2-7, with 7 bases that match TRBD1. This CDR3 has 13 residues. Germline assignment: CDR1 LNHDA and CDR2 SQIVND (reference sequence). The J segment lost 3 bases and the V segment lost 4 bases, leaving 3 bases of the junction unmatched. DNA of the CDR3: TGTGCCAGTAGTAGGGACAGCAGCTACGAGCAGTACTTC. It specifies CASSRDSSYEQYF.

This chain links TRBV11-2 with TRBJ2-3; 12 positions match TRBD2. Germline CDR1 is SGHAT and CDR2 is FQNNGV. The CDR3 length is 16 residues. V gave up 2 bases and J gave up 6 bases; unmatched junction bases: 6. The CDR3 loop is CASSLRLAGVSDTQYF. The CDR3 nucleotides are TGTGCCAGCAGCTTACGACTAGCGGGAGTGTCGGATACGCAGTATTTT.

This clone was found once. A read error may account for a junction end that differs from germline. Additional DNA sequences in this sample encode the identical CDR3. The V and J genes are TRBV29-1 and TRBJ1-2, with D perhaps TRBD1 (5 bases). The CDR3 is made up of 13 amino acids. The germline V gene encodes CDR1 SQVTM and CDR2 ANQGSEA. The CDR3 bases are TGCAGTGTTGAAGATCTTGTAGGGGAAGGCTACACCTTC. Translated: CSVEDLVGEGYTF.

This clone appeared once. This sequence joins TRBV30 and TRBJ1-2; D not certain. Germline V gene data show CDR1 as GTSNPN and CDR2 as SVGIG (reference sequence). Trimming stripped 0 bases from V and 4 bases from J, with 9 bases between. There are 13 residues in the CDR3. The CDR3 reads CAWSVDTSYGYTF. As DNA, the CDR3 is TGTGCCTGGAGTGTAGATACCAGCTATGGCTACACCTTC.

V gene TRBV6-4 combines with J gene TRBJ2-1; D gene unclear. Trimming pared 0 bases from V and 1 base from J, leaving 19 bases between. The germline V gene encodes CDR1 MRHNA and CDR2 SNTAGT. The CDR3 is made up of 19 amino acids. This chain's CDR3 is CASSDSIMSAESSYNEQFF. CDR3 bases: TGTGCCAGCAGTGACTCGATAATGTCTGCGGAGAGTTCCTACAATGAGCAGTTCTTC.

Comments on this clone: At one end the junction does not follow the germline gene, possibly because of a read error. The V gene is TRBV7-9, the J gene TRBJ1-2; no definite D call. CDR3 size: 9 residues. Looked up from germline, CDR1 is SEHNR and CDR2 is FQNEAQ (reference sequence). The CDR3: CASSSRGGF. CDR3 bases: TGTGCCAGCAGCTCGCGGGGAGGCTTC.

J is TRBJ2-7 and V is TRBV2; weak D call: TRBD1 (5 bases). From germline, CDR1 is SNHLY and CDR2 FYNNEI. V lost 2 bases and J lost 0, with 8 bases in between. The CDR3 runs 14 residues. DNA for the CDR3: TGTGCCAGCAGTGAATACAGGAGCTCCTACGAGCAGTACTTC. Its protein is CASSEYRSSYEQYF. The full variable domain, in which reference TRBV2 and TRBJ2-7 provide the parts outside the CDR3, is EPEVTQTPSHQVTQMGQEVILRCVPISNHLYFYWYRQILGQKVEFLVSFYNNEISEKSEIFDDQFSVERPDGSNFTLKIRSTKLEDSAMYFCASSEYRSSYEQYFGPGTRLTVT.

This clone appeared a single time. V gene TRBV7-9 combines with J gene TRBJ2-3; D is unresolved. CDR1 is SEHNR, CDR2 FQNEAQ, per germline (reference sequence). The CDR3 contains 11 residues. The V and J ends lost 5 bases and 6 bases respectively, with 6 bases between them. CDR3 loop: CASSPVDTQYF. In nucleotides, the CDR3 is TGTGCCAGCAGCCCGGTGGATACGCAGTATTTT.

The J gene is TRBJ2-1, the V gene TRBV11-1; 13 nucleotides match TRBD2. The junction had 3 bases not matched to a gene; V was cut back by 5 bases and J by 2 bases. CDR3 length: 16 residues. Germline CDR1 is SGHAT and CDR2 is FQDESV (reference sequence). The chain's CDR3 is CASSLGLAGPYNEQFF. In nucleotides, the CDR3 is TGTGCCAGCAGCCTGGGACTAGCGGGACCCTACAATGAGCAGTTCTTC.

This chain connects TRBV21-1 to TRBJ1-6; TRBD1, the table's D call, lacks a check against the DNA. TRBV21-1 is designated a pseudogene. The CDR3 totals 20 residues. CDR3: CASSQRKVGGDRDGNSPLHF. CDR3 nucleotides: TGTGCCAGCAGCCAAAGGAAAGTCGGCGGGGACAGGGACGGAAATTCACCCCTCCACTTT.

The gene calls are TRBV4-3 and TRBJ1-6; the D is unclear. Germline CDR1 is LGHNA and CDR2 is YSLEER. The CDR3 spans 15 residues. V lost 0 bases and J lost 3, with 6 bases in between. The CDR3 is CASSQDQNYNSPLHF. The CDR3 coding sequence is TGCGCCAGCAGCCAAGATCAGAACTATAATTCACCCCTCCACTTT.

This chain links TRBV27 with TRBJ2-1, with 9 bases matching TRBD2. From germline, CDR1 is MNHEY and CDR2 SMNVEV (reference sequence). The length of the CDR3 is 12 residues. Losses at the gene ends were 6 bases for V and 12 bases for J; bases not matched to a gene: 6. The CDR3 sequence is CASRTGTSLQFF. The CDR3 DNA sequence: TGTGCCAGCAGAACCGGGACTAGCTTGCAGTTCTTC.

A few counts support this clone. J is TRBJ2-4 and V is TRBV10-1, with D maybe TRBD1 (5 bases). This CDR3 contains 16 residues. Germline V lookup: CDR1 WNHNN, CDR2 SYGVQD (reference sequence). The V end was cut by 5 bases, the J end by 0 bases, with 14 bases between. In nucleotides, the CDR3 is TGCGCCAGCAGTAGTCAGGGCCAGAAAGCCAAAAACATTCAGTACTTC. Its translation: CASSSQGQKAKNIQYF.